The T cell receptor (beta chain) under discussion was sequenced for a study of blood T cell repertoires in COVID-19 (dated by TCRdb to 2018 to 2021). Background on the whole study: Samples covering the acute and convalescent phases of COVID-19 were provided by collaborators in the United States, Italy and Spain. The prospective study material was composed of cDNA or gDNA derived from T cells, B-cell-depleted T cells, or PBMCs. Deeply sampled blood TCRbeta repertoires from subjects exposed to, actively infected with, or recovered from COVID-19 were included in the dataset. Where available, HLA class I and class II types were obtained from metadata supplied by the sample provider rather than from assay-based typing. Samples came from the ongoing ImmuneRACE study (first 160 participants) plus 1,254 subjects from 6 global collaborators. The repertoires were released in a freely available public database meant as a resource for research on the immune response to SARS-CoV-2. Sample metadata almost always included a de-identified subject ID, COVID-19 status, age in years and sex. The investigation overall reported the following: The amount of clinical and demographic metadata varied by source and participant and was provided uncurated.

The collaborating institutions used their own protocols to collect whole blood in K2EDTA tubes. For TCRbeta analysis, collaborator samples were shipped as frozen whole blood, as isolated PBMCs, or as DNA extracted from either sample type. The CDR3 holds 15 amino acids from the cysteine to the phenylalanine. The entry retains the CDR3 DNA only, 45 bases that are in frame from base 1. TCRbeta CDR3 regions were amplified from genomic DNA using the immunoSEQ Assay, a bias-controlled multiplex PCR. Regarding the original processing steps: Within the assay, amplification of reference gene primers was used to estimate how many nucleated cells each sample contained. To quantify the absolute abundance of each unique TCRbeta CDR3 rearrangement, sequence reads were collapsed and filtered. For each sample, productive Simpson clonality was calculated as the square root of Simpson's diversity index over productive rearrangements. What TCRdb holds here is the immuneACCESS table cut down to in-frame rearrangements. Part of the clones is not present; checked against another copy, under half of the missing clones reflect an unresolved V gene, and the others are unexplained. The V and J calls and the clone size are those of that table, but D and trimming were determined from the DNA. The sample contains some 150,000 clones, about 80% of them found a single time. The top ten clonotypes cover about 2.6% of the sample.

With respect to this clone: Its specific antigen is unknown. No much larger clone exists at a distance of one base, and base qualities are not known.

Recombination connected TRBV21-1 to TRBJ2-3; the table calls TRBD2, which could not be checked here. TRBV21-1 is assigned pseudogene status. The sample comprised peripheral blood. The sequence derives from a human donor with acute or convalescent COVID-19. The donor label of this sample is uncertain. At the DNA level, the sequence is TGTGCCAGCAGGGAACTAGCGGGGGGGCCAGATACGCAGTATTTT. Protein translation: CASRELAGGPDTQYF.